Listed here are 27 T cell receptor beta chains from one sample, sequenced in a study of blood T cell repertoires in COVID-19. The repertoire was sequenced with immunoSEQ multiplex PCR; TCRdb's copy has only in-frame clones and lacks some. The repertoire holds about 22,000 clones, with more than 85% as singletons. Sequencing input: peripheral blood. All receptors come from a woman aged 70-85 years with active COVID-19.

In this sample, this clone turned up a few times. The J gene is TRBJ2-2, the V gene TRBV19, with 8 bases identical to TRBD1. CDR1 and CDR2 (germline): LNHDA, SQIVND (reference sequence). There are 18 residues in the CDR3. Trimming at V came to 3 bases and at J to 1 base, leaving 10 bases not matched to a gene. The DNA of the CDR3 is TGTGCCAGTAGTATGTTTAGAGTCGGACAGGGGAACACCGGGGAGCTGTTTTTT. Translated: CASSMFRVGQGNTGELFF.

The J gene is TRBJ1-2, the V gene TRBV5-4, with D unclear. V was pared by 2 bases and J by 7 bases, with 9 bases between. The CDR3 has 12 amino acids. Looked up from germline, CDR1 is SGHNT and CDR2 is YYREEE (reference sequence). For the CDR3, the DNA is TGTGCCAGCAGCTTTATTAGCGGTGGCTACACCTTC. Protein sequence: CASSFISGGYTF.

Here the CDR3 DNA reads TGTGCCAGCAGTTACTCGAGTTTAGGGGTTGAAAAACTGTTTTTT. It yields the protein CASSYSSLGVEKLFF. The rearrangement links TRBV6-5 to TRBJ1-4; tentative D call: TRBD1 (5 bases). Germline CDR1 reads MNHEY; CDR2 reads SVGAGI. V was pared by 0 bases and J by 7 bases, with 12 bases between. CDR3 size: 15 residues.

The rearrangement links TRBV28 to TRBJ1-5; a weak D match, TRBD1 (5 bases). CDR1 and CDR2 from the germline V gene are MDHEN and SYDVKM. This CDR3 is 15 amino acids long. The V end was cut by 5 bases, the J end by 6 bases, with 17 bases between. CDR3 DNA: TGTGCCAGCAGTCCCCTCTGGGGCGGAGTTCAGCCCCAGCATTTT. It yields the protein CASSPLWGGVQPQHF.

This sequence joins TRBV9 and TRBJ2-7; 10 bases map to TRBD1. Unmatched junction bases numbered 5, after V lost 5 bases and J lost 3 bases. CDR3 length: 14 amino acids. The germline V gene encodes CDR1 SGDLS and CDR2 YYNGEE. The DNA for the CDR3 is TGTGCCAGCAGTGATGGACAGGGGGACTACGAGCAGTACTTC. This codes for CASSDGQGDYEQYF.

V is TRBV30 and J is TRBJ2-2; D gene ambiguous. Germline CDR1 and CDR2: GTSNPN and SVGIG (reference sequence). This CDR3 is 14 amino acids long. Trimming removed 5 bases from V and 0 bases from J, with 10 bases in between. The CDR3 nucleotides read TGTGCCTGGGGGCGCAACGCGAACACCGGGGAGCTGTTTTTT. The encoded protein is CAWGRNANTGELFF.

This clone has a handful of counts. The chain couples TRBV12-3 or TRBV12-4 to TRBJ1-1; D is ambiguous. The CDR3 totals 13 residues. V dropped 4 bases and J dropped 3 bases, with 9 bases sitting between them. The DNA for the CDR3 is TGTGCCAGCAGTTCGGTCGGGGACACTGAAGCTTTCTTT. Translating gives CASSSVGDTEAFF.

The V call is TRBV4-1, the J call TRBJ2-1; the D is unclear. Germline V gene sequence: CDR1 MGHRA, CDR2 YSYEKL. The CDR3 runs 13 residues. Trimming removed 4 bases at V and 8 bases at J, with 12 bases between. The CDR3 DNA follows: TGCGCCAGCAGCCCGCTCGGCGGCGATGAGCAGTTCTTC. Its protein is CASSPLGGDEQFF.

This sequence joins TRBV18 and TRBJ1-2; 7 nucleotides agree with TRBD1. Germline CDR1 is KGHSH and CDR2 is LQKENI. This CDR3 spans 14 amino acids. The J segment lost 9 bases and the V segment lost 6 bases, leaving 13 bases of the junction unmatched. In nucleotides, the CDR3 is TGTGCCAGCTCTGCCGGGACAGAAACGAACCGCTACACCTTC. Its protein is CASSAGTETNRYTF.

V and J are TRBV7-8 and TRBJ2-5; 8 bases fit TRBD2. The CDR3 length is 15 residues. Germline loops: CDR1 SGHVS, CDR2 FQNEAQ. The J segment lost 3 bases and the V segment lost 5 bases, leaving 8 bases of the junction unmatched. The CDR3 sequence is CASSTSLAEEETQYF. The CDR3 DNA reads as TGTGCCAGCAGCACCTCACTAGCGGAAGAAGAGACCCAGTACTTC.

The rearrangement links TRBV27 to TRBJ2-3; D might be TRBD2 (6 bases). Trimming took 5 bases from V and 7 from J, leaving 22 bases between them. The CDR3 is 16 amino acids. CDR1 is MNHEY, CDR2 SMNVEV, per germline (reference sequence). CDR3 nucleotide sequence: TGTGCCAGCAGTCCCAGACTAGGTTTTAATGTGAATACGCAGTATTTT. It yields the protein CASSPRLGFNVNTQYF.

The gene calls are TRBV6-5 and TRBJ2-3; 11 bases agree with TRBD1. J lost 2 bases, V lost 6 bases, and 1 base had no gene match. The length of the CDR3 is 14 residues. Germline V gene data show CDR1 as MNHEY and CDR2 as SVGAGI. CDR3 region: CASRDRGPTDTQYF. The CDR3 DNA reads TGTGCCAGCAGGGACAGGGGGCCCACAGATACGCAGTATTTT.

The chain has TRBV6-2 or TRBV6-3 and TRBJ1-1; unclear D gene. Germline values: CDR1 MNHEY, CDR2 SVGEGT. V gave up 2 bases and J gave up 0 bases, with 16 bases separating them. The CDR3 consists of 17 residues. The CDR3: CASSYPPLWRVNTEAFF. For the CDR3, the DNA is TGTGCCAGCAGTTACCCGCCTTTGTGGCGGGTGAACACTGAAGCTTTCTTT.

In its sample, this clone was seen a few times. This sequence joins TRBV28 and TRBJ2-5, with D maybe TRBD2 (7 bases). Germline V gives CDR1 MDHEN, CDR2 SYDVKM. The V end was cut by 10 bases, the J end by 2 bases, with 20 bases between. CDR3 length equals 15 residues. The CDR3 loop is CATEGGLAEQETQYF. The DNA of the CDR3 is TGTGCCACTGAGGGGGGGCTAGCAGAACAAGAGACCCAGTACTTC.

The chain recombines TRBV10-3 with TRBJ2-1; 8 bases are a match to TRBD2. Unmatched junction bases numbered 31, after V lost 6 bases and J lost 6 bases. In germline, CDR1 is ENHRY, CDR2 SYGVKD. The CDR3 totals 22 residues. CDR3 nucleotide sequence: TGTGCCATCAGAAACGGAGCCGGGAGGGCCGGTAGTTCGAGTCGCAGAGGCAATGAGCAGTTCTTC. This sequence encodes CAIRNGAGRAGSSSRRGNEQFF.

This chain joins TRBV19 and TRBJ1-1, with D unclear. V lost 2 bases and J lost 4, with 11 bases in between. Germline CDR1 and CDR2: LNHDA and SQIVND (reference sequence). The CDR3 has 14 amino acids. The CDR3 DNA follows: TGTGCCAGTAGTATATCGAGGAGTTCCACTGAAGCTTTCTTT. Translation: CASSISRSSTEAFF.

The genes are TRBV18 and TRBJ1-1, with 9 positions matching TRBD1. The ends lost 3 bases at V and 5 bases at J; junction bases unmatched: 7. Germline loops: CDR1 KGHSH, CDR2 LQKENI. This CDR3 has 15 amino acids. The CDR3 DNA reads TGTGCCAGCTCACCCAGTACAGGGGGCCAGACTGAAGCTTTCTTT. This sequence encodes CASSPSTGGQTEAFF.

This CDR3 reads CATGGPNGGNTIYF. CDR3 nucleotide sequence: TGTGCCACCGGGGGACCCAACGGGGGAAACACCATATATTTT. The rearrangement uses TRBV10-3 and TRBJ1-3, with D maybe TRBD1 (5 bases). The ends were cut back, 10 bases at V and 4 bases at J, with 17 bases in the middle. This CDR3 contains 14 residues. Germline V gives CDR1 ENHRY, CDR2 SYGVKD.

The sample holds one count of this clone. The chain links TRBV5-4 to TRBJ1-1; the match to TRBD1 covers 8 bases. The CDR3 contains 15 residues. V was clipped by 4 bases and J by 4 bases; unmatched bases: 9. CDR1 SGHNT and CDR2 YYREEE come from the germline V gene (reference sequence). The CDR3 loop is CASSPSGQGRTEAFF. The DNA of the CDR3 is TGTGCCAGCAGCCCGAGCGGACAGGGTCGCACTGAAGCTTTCTTT.

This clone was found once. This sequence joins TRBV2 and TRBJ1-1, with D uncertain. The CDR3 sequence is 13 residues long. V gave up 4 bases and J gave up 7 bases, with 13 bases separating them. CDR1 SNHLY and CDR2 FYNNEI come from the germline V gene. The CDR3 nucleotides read TGTGCCAGCAGTGGAACCCAACGAGGTGAAGCTTTCTTT. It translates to CASSGTQRGEAFF. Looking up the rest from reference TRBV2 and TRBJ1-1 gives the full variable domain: EPEVTQTPSHQVTQMGQEVILRCVPISNHLYFYWYRQILGQKVEFLVSFYNNEISEKSEIFDDQFSVERPDGSNFTLKIRSTKLEDSAMYFCASSGTQRGEAFFGQGTRLTVV.

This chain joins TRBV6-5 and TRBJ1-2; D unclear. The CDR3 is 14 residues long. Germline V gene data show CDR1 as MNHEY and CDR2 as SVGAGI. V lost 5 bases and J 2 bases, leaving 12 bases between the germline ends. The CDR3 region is CASSRRVENYGYTF. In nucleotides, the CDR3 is TGTGCCAGCAGTCGGAGGGTAGAAAACTATGGCTACACCTTC.

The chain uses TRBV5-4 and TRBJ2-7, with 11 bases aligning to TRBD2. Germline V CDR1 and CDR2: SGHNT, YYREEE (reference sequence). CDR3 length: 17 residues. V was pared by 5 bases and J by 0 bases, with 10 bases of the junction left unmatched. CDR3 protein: CASSRGLAGLSSYEQYF. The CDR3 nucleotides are TGTGCCAGCAGTAGAGGACTAGCGGGTCTGAGCTCCTACGAGCAGTACTTC.

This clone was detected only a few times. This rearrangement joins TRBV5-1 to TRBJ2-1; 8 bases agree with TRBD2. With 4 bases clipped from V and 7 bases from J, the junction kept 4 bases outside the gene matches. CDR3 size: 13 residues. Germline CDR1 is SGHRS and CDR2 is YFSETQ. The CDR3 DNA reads TGCGCCAGCAGCCCGGGACTAGTGAATGAGCAGTTCTTC. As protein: CASSPGLVNEQFF.

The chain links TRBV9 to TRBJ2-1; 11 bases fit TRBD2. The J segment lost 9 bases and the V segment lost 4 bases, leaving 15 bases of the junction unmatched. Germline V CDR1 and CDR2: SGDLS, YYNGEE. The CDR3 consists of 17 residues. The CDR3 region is CASSLTSGSSPFGEQFF. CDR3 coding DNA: TGTGCCAGCAGCCTAACTAGCGGGAGTTCGCCTTTCGGTGAGCAGTTCTTC.

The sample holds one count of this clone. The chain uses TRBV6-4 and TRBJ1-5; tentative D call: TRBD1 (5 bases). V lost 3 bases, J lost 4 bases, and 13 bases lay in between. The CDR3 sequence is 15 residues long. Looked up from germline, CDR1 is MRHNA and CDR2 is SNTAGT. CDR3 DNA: TGTGCCAGCAGTGAACAGGAGGGGATGAATCAGCCCCAGCATTTT. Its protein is CASSEQEGMNQPQHF.

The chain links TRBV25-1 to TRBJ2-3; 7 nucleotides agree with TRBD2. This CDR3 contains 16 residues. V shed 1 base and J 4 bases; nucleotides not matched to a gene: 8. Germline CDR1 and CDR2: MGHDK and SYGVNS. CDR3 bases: TGTGCCAGCAGTGAATTTTACAGCGGGACGTCAGATACGCAGTATTTT. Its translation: CASSEFYSGTSDTQYF.

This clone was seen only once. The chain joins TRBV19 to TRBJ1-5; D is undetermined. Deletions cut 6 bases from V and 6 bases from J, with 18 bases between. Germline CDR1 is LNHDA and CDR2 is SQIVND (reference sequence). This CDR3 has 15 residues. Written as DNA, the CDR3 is TGTGCCAGTAGCTTAGACTCACGAGGGCGTCAGCCCCAGCATTTT. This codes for CASSLDSRGRQPQHF.